The source of this TCR beta chain is a study of CD8 T cells in ankylosing spondylitis. TCRdb recomputed calls from the 5' RACE reads with MiXCR, one row per CDR3 protein. The sample holds under 170,000 distinct CDR3 sequences, 40% to 50% seen once. The V and J ends lost 3 bases and 6 bases, in that order; junction bases with no gene match: 4. CDR1 and CDR2 from the germline V gene are MNHNS and SASEGT. The CDR3 is 15 amino acids. This clonotype occurred a few times. Its antigen is unidentified. Whole-study findings and limits: Some motif variants were previously reported in reactive arthritis synovial fluid and blood. Seemingly characteristic of ankylosing spondylitis blood was a TCR beta motif consisting of fewer than 10 highly homologous variants. Reportedly, significant enrichment of disease-linked clones occurred in matched ankylosing spondylitis synovial fluid.

The material sequenced was synovial fluid, either unsorted or a sorted T cell fraction (not recorded which). The chain joins TRBV6-1 to TRBJ2-1, with 11 positions matching TRBD1. This receptor was obtained from a male donor with ankylosing spondylitis. Written as DNA, the CDR3 is TGTGCCAGCAGTGATGGGACAGGGGGTGTCAATGAGCAGTTCTTC. The encoded protein is CASSDGTGGVNEQFF.